This is a list of T cell receptor beta chains from one sample in a study of cytomegalovirus exposure and HLA in healthy donors. Sequencing used immunoSEQ multiplex PCR; TCRdb keeps in-frame clones, though not all of them. Among 180,000 or so clones listed, 86% were seen once. The sequencing sample was made of PBMCs. The source of these receptors is a young man in good health and CMV-seropositive. Both conserved end residues are part of each CDR3. Fields, in order: V gene, J gene, clone size, D gene, CDR3 protein, CDR3 DNA. A D gene is named only where the DNA matches it firmly. Clone size, where shown, is once, few, many, or a class for clones that have expanded.

TRBV6-6	TRBJ1-4	NA	NA	CASSLHAATNEKLFF	TGTGCCAGCAGCCTCCACGCCGCAACTAATGAAAAACTGTTTTTT
TRBV5-1	TRBJ2-3	once	TRBD1	CASTDRQGDWRDTQYF	TGCGCCAGCACCGACCGACAGGGGGACTGGCGGGATACGCAGTATTTT
TRBV9	TRBJ2-7	NA	TRBD1	CASSGTGTGVPYEQYF	TGTGCCAGCAGCGGAACCGGGACAGGCGTTCCCTACGAGCAGTACTTC
TRBV4-3	TRBJ1-6	NA	NA	CASSQDAQYPSPLHF	TGCGCCAGCAGCCAAGATGCACAATATCCGTCACCCCTCCACTTT
TRBV5-6	TRBJ1-6	NA	TRBD1	CASSKGQLNNSPLHF	TGTGCCAGCAGCAAGGGACAGCTTAATAATTCACCCCTCCACTTT
TRBV7-2	TRBJ2-1	NA	NA	CASSPGRYPGYGEQFF	TGTGCCAGCAGCCCCGGACGGTATCCGGGCTACGGTGAGCAGTTCTTC
TRBV7-2	TRBJ2-4	once	TRBD2	CASRFGAGRGKNIQYF	TGTGCCAGCAGATTCGGAGCGGGGAGGGGCAAAAACATTCAGTACTTC
TRBV9	TRBJ2-2	NA	NA	CASSVGGTPREGGELFF	TGTGCCAGCAGCGTAGGAGGGACACCTAGGGAAGGCGGGGAGCTGTTTTTT
TRBV2	TRBJ1-2	NA	TRBD1	CASSEQGLRYGYTF	TGTGCCAGCAGCGAACAGGGGCTCCGGTATGGCTACACCTTC
TRBV6-6	TRBJ2-7	NA	NA	CASSYGDGPNEQYF	TGTGCCAGCAGTTACGGGGACGGCCCCAACGAGCAGTACTTC
TRBV2	TRBJ1-4	NA	NA	CASCRGNEKLFF	TGTGCCAGCTGCAGGGGAAATGAAAAACTGTTTTTT
TRBV5-1	TRBJ2-1	NA	TRBD2	CASSFGLAGIIGFF	TGCGCCAGCAGCTTCGGACTAGCGGGAATCATAGGGTTCTTC
TRBV11-3	TRBJ2-1	NA	TRBD1	CASSAPRGRWAYNEQFF	TGTGCCAGCAGCGCACCCAGGGGGCGCTGGGCTTACAATGAGCAGTTCTTC
TRBV5-1	TRBJ1-2	NA	NA	CASSFGAGYGYTF	TGCGCCAGCAGCTTTGGCGCCGGCTATGGCTACACCTTC